This passage covers 21 T cell receptor beta chains from one sample sequenced in a study of blood T cell repertoires in COVID-19 (dated by TCRdb to about 2020). Library preparation employed the immunoSEQ multiplex PCR assay. TCRdb retrieved this table from immuneACCESS and kept in-frame rearrangements only. Not all clones are present; in checked studies, unresolved V genes account for under half, and no reason is known for the remainder. The sample data list roughly 130,000 clones, and approximately 81% of these were observed just once. The ten largest clones represent around 12% of the sample. The material sequenced was peripheral blood. Every receptor here comes from a woman in her 30s who had recovered from COVID-19.

The rearrangement links TRBV6-5 to TRBJ2-7; 7 nucleotides line up with TRBD1. Germline lookup yields CDR1 MNHEY and CDR2 SVGAGI. CDR3 length equals 13 residues. J lost 2 bases, V lost 8 bases, and 6 bases had no gene match. The CDR3 bases are TGTGCCAGCTGGAACAGGGGCACCTACGAGCAGTACTTC. Encoded protein: CASWNRGTYEQYF.

This chain links TRBV5-1 with TRBJ2-2; tentatively, D is TRBD1 (6 bases). This CDR3 region has 17 residues. Trimming left V 3 bases short and J 2 bases short, with 17 bases between. The germline V gene has CDR1 SGHRS and CDR2 YFSETQ. The CDR3 coding sequence is TGCGCCAGCAGCTCGGGACACCGGGACACTAACACCGGGGAGCTGTTTTTT. Its translation: CASSSGHRDTNTGELFF.

V usage is TRBV7-2 and J usage is TRBJ1-5, with 8 bases aligning to TRBD1. Germline V CDR1 and CDR2: SGHTA, FQGNSA. There are 15 residues in the CDR3. With V trimmed by 3 bases and J by 3 bases, 4 bases remained unmatched. The CDR3 sequence: CASSLGTGNNQPQHF. The DNA for the CDR3 is TGTGCCAGCAGCTTGGGGACAGGAAACAATCAGCCCCAGCATTTT.

This clone has only one observation. V and J are TRBV2 and TRBJ1-1, with TRBD1 identical over 9 bases. V trimming: 4 bases; J trimming: 5 bases; junction bases outside the gene matches: 23. The V gene's germline CDR1 is SNHLY and CDR2 FYNNEI. The CDR3 has 20 residues. The CDR3 here is CASSGPGTGMGGFLGTEAFF. CDR3 nucleotide sequence: TGTGCCAGCAGTGGTCCCGGGACAGGGATGGGGGGTTTTTTGGGAACTGAAGCTTTCTTT.

The chain uses TRBV9 and TRBJ1-1, with a possible D match to TRBD1 (6 bases). Trimming pared 5 bases from V and 4 bases from J, leaving 18 bases between. Germline CDR1 reads SGDLS; CDR2 reads YYNGEE. The CDR3 has 15 residues. The chain's CDR3 is CASRAGASTTTEAFF. CDR3 nucleotide sequence: TGTGCCAGCAGGGCAGGGGCGAGCACGACCACTGAAGCTTTCTTT.

The chain uses TRBV11-2 and TRBJ1-2, with D unresolved. This CDR3 has 19 residues. The germline CDR1 and CDR2 sequences are SGHAT and FQNNGV. The V gene lost 6 bases and the J gene lost 0 bases, with 26 bases spanning the gap. The CDR3 nucleotides are TGTGCCAGCAGACGAGTTGGCCCCGCTGGCTACAGAACTAACTATGGCTACACCTTC. This gives the protein CASRRVGPAGYRTNYGYTF.

The rearrangement links TRBV2 to TRBJ1-5, with a possible D match to TRBD1 (5 bases). The CDR3 length is 14 residues. The V gene lost 5 bases and the J gene lost 5 bases, with 13 bases spanning the gap. Germline loops: CDR1 SNHLY, CDR2 FYNNEI. The CDR3 protein is CASSPTGVDQPQHF. The CDR3 bases are TGTGCCAGCAGTCCGACGGGGGTAGATCAGCCCCAGCATTTT.

The chain combines TRBV10-1 with TRBJ1-2; weak D call: TRBD1 (5 bases). V dropped 5 bases and J dropped 6 bases, with 16 bases sitting between them. The germline CDR1 and CDR2 sequences are WNHNN and SYGVQD (reference sequence). The CDR3 is 14 amino acids. The chain's CDR3 is CASSPGTGRHGYTF. In DNA form, the CDR3 reads TGCGCCAGCAGTCCCGGGACCGGGAGACATGGCTACACCTTC.

This rearrangement joins TRBV5-4 to TRBJ2-3; possible D gene TRBD2, 5 bases. CDR1 and CDR2 from the germline V gene are SGHNT and YYREEE (reference sequence). The V and J ends lost 1 base and 0 bases respectively, with 9 bases between them. This CDR3 region has 15 residues. CDR3 loop: CASSLNPGSTDTQYF. CDR3 nucleotide sequence: TGTGCCAGCAGCTTGAATCCGGGGAGCACAGATACGCAGTATTTT.

This rearrangement joins TRBV15 to TRBJ2-7; 12 bases fit TRBD2. CDR3 size: 18 residues. V trimming: 0 bases; J trimming: 4 bases; junction bases outside the gene matches: 10. CDR1 and CDR2 (germline): LNHNV, YYDKDF (reference sequence). CDR3 sequence reads: CATSRDSLTSGSSYEQYF. CDR3 coding DNA: TGTGCCACCAGCAGAGACTCCTTGACTAGCGGGAGTTCTTACGAGCAGTACTTC.

The rearrangement links TRBV7-9 to TRBJ2-5; D may be TRBD2 (5 bases). Germline V gives CDR1 SEHNR, CDR2 FQNEAQ (reference sequence). The CDR3 has 15 residues. V lost 4 bases and J 3 bases, leaving 15 bases between the germline ends. The CDR3 here is CASSSGWAAEETQYF. Written as DNA, the CDR3 is TGTGCCAGCAGCTCGGGGTGGGCAGCCGAAGAGACCCAGTACTTC.

This clone was observed a few times. The chain is built from TRBV7-9 and TRBJ1-5; no reliable D call. The germline V gene encodes CDR1 SEHNR and CDR2 FQNEAQ (reference sequence). Trimming stripped 4 bases from V and 8 bases from J, with 12 bases between. This CDR3 comprises 13 residues. The CDR3 loop reads CASSSGSAEPQHF. The CDR3 region has the DNA TGTGCCAGCAGCTCCGGGTCCGCGGAGCCCCAGCATTTT.

The chain combines TRBV12-3 or TRBV12-4 with TRBJ1-1; D is undetermined. This CDR3 is 12 amino acids long. The germline V and J ends were trimmed by 6 bases and 8 bases, with 13 bases remaining between them. The CDR3 DNA follows: TGTGCCAGCAGCCTTAGATCAGGAGAAGCTTTCTTT. This codes for CASSLRSGEAFF.

This clone was counted between two and nine times. The J gene is TRBJ2-1, the V gene TRBV3-1 (or the pseudogene TRBV3-2), with D possibly matching TRBD1 (5 bases). Looked up from germline, CDR1 is LGHDT and CDR2 is YNNKEL (reference sequence). The CDR3 runs to 15 residues. V dropped 4 bases and J dropped 4 bases, with 14 bases sitting between them. CDR3 sequence reads: CASSPPGIIYNEQFF. CDR3 nucleotides: TGTGCCAGCAGCCCGCCAGGGATTATATACAATGAGCAGTTCTTC.

The chain is built from TRBV6-5 and TRBJ2-1; tentative D call: TRBD1 (6 bases). The CDR3 contains 15 residues. V was clipped by 5 bases and J by 0 bases, with 11 bases between them. Germline V CDR1 and CDR2: MNHEY, SVGAGI. CDR3 DNA: TGTGCCAGCAGTCAATGGGACAACTCCTACAATGAGCAGTTCTTC. As protein: CASSQWDNSYNEQFF.

The chain joins TRBV7-9 to TRBJ2-5; the D gene is possibly TRBD1 (8 bases). The CDR3 covers 14 residues. CDR1 is SEHNR, CDR2 FQNEAQ, per germline (reference sequence). Trimming pared 1 base from V and 4 bases from J, leaving 10 bases between. Here the CDR3 DNA reads TGTGCCAGCAGCTTAGACAGGGGGGGAGAGACCCAGTACTTC. This translates into CASSLDRGGETQYF.

As DNA, the CDR3 is TGCGCCAGCACGAACGGGGGGCTAGGGGATCCAGATACGCAGTATTTT. Amino acid sequence: CASTNGGLGDPDTQYF. The rearrangement joins TRBV10-1 to TRBJ2-3; D possibly corresponds to TRBD2 (7 bases). Germline loops: CDR1 WNHNN, CDR2 SYGVQD (reference sequence). The V gene lost 7 bases and the J gene lost 4 bases, with 21 bases spanning the gap. The CDR3 is made up of 16 amino acids.

The V call is TRBV20-1, the J call TRBJ2-1; 7 bases line up with TRBD2. Germline CDR1 and CDR2: DFQATT and SNEGSKA (reference sequence). After removal of 3 bases from V and 12 bases from J, the junction contained 11 bases not matched to a gene. This CDR3 contains 13 residues. The CDR3 DNA sequence: TGCAGTGCTAGTAAAGCGGGACCCCGGGGGCAGTTCTTC. Encoded protein: CSASKAGPRGQFF.

The rearrangement joins TRBV6-5 to TRBJ2-2; maybe TRBD1 (5 bases). Germline lookup yields CDR1 MNHEY and CDR2 SVGAGI. The CDR3 spans 13 residues. The V end was cut by 2 bases, the J end by 6 bases, with 7 bases between. Written as DNA, the CDR3 is TGTGCCAGCAGTTACCAGGGATCCGGGGAGCTGTTTTTT. This codes for CASSYQGSGELFF.

A single count supports this clone. The chain couples TRBV11-3 to TRBJ2-5; 7 nucleotides agree with TRBD1. CDR1 and CDR2 (germline): SGHNT, YENEEA. This CDR3 spans 17 amino acids. J was trimmed by 1 base and V by 2 bases; bases with no gene match: 10. CDR3 sequence reads: CASSLKGAGAAQETQYF. As DNA, the CDR3 is TGTGCCAGCAGCTTAAAGGGGGCAGGGGCCGCCCAAGAGACCCAGTACTTC.

This clone was seen a single time. The rearrangement joins TRBV5-6 to TRBJ2-1; tentative D call: TRBD1 (5 bases). Looked up from germline, CDR1 is SGHDT and CDR2 is YYEEEE. V gave up 4 bases and J gave up 1 base, with 15 bases separating them. The CDR3 runs 16 residues. The CDR3 loop reads CASSLGRRQSYNEQFF. The DNA of the CDR3 is TGTGCCAGCAGCCTGGGCCGGCGACAGTCCTACAATGAGCAGTTCTTC. The whole variable domain, remainder taken from reference TRBV5-6 and TRBJ2-1, is DAGVTQSPTHLIKTRGQQVTLRCSPKSGHDTVSWYQQALGQGPQFIFQYYEEEERQRGNFPDRFSGHQFPNYSSELNVNALLLGDSALYLCASSLGRRQSYNEQFFGPGTRLTVL.